The next 10 T cell receptor beta chains were all read from a single sample in a study of cytomegalovirus exposure and HLA in healthy donors. Primers included in the PCR were 60 Vbeta and 13 Jbeta primers. Here immunoSEQ multiplex PCR was the method, and the copy in TCRdb shows in-frame clones only, minus some. The sample has about 130,000 clones; 80% are singletons. The sample taken for sequencing was PBMCs. The source is a man aged 30 to 45 in good health and CMV-seronegative.

This clone has a count of ten or more. V and J are TRBV7-2 and TRBJ1-2; D call uncertain. The CDR3 has 13 residues. The germline V gene encodes CDR1 SGHTA and CDR2 FQGNSA. Trimming cost V 8 bases and J 2 bases, with 12 bases left between them. CDR3 region: CASGIAANYGYTF. The CDR3 bases are TGTGCCAGCGGTATCGCGGCGAACTATGGCTACACCTTC.

This chain joins TRBV29-1 and TRBJ2-2, with 10 bases matching TRBD2. From germline, CDR1 is SQVTM and CDR2 ANQGSEA. CDR3 length: 16 amino acids. V lost 7 bases and J lost 6; bases outside the gene matches: 14. The CDR3 spells CSGGASGSIEAGELFF. In nucleotides, the CDR3 is TGCAGCGGGGGGGCTAGCGGGAGTATAGAAGCCGGGGAGCTGTTTTTT.

Only a few counts were recorded for this clone. The rearrangement joins TRBV6-1 to TRBJ1-1, with D tentatively TRBD1 (6 bases). The CDR3 has 14 amino acids. Per germline, CDR1 MNHNS and CDR2 SASEGT. V was cut by 3 bases and J by 4 bases, with 12 bases left in between. The CDR3 region is CASSEARGSTEAFF. The CDR3 bases are TGTGCCAGCAGTGAGGCCAGGGGTAGCACTGAAGCTTTCTTT.

The chain carries TRBV28 and TRBJ2-2; no definite D call. The CDR3 runs 15 residues. CDR1 and CDR2 from the germline V gene are MDHEN and SYDVKM. V was cut by 3 bases and J by 2 bases, with 10 bases left in between. The CDR3 here is CASSFVRSNTGELFF. The DNA for the CDR3 is TGTGCCAGCAGTTTTGTCCGAAGCAACACCGGGGAGCTGTTTTTT.

This chain links TRBV27 with TRBJ2-2, with a possible D match to TRBD1 (6 bases). The CDR3 loop spans 13 amino acids. Trimming took 3 bases from V and 6 from J, leaving 8 bases between them. Germline CDR1 reads MNHEY; CDR2 reads SMNVEV (reference sequence). CDR3 sequence reads: CASSFAGAGELFF. As DNA, the CDR3 is TGTGCCAGCAGTTTCGCAGGGGCCGGGGAGCTGTTTTTT.

The chain couples TRBV11-2 to TRBJ2-1; a possible D gene is TRBD2 (5 bases). The CDR3 sequence is 16 residues long. The V gene's germline CDR1 is SGHAT and CDR2 FQNNGV. Between the trimmed V and J ends, which lost 0 bases and 10 bases, there was a span of 19 bases. The CDR3 region is CASSLDLRGGELEQFF. The DNA for the CDR3 is TGTGCCAGCAGCTTAGATCTTCGGGGTGGGGAGTTAGAGCAGTTCTTC.

This chain links TRBV7-2 with TRBJ1-1; D is perhaps TRBD1 (6 bases). CDR1 is SGHTA, CDR2 FQGNSA, per germline. Between the trimmed V and J ends, which lost 0 bases and 0 bases, there was a span of 11 bases. The CDR3 length is 16 residues. DNA of the CDR3: TGTGCCAGCAGCTTAGCGAAGGCAGGGGTGAACACTGAAGCTTTCTTT. Its protein is CASSLAKAGVNTEAFF.

The chain employs TRBV5-1 and TRBJ2-7; D is possibly TRBD1 (6 bases). The CDR3 extends over 15 amino acids. Trimming cost V 4 bases and J 3 bases, with 17 bases left between them. The germline V gene encodes CDR1 SGHRS and CDR2 YFSETQ. CDR3 DNA: TGCGCCAGCAGCCAGATTAACAGGGCCGACTACGAGCAGTACTTC. It codes for CASSQINRADYEQYF.

The chain is built from TRBV6-1 and TRBJ2-1; TRBD2 aligns across 9 bases. This CDR3 spans 15 amino acids. Germline assignment: CDR1 MNHNS and CDR2 SASEGT. J lost 10 bases, V lost 7 bases, and 14 bases had no gene match. The DNA of the CDR3 is TGTGCCAGCAAAGAAATGGGACTAGCCTATAGCGAGCAGTTCTTC. Translation gives CASKEMGLAYSEQFF.

This sequence joins TRBV19 and TRBJ1-1; TRBD1 aligns across 7 bases. Germline V gene lookup returns CDR1 LNHDA and CDR2 SQIVND (reference sequence). The J segment lost 6 bases and the V segment lost 5 bases, leaving 18 bases of the junction unmatched. The CDR3 sequence is 17 residues long. This chain's CDR3 is CASSYRDRGGLVAEAFF. CDR3 nucleotide sequence: TGTGCCAGTAGTTACCGGGACAGAGGGGGTCTGGTGGCTGAAGCTTTCTTT.